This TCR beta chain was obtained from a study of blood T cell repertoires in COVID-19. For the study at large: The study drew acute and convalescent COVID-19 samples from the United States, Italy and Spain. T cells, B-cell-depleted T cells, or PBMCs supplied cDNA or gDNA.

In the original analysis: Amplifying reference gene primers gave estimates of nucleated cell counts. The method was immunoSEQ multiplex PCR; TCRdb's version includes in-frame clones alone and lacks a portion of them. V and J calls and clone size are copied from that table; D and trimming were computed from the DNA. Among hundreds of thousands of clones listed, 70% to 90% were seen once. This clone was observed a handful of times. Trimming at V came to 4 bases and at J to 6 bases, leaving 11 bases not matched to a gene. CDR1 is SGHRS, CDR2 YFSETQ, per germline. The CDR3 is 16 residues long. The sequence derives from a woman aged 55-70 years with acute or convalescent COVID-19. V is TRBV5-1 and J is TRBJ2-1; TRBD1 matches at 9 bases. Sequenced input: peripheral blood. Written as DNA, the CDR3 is TGCGCCAGCAGCCCCGTTACCGGGACAGGGAGCAATGAGCAGTTCTTC. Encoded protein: CASSPVTGTGSNEQFF.